This TCR beta chain was captured in a study of cytomegalovirus exposure and HLA in healthy donors (dated by TCRdb to between 2016 and 2019). Background for the entire study: In an earlier analysis of approximately 500 of the donors, roughly 300 Gb of sequence data and roughly 100 million unique TCR beta sequences from 150 million to 200 million T cells were reported. Approximately 310 gigabases of sequencing data and approximately 91 million unique TCR sequences made up an early release that covered roughly 670 HLA-typed donors. The genetic ancestry cluster associated with self-reported Caucasian donors included 81% of the roughly 400 genotyped donors. The study was designed to test whether signatures of past pathogen exposure could be identified by cataloging public T cell receptors. The T cell repertoires of 700 or so subjects were profiled by immunosequencing and related to cytomegalovirus serostatus. Besides the first cohort of approximately 670 subjects, a separate validation cohort made up of over 95 different subjects was used. High-throughput TCR immunosequencing, statistical association of individual TCRs with disease status, and machine learning were combined to predict cytomegalovirus infection status. A later analysis re-analyzed previously published TCR beta repertoires from several hundred donors and added high-resolution HLA genotyping to study TCR occurrence patterns. In the later analysis, no new phenotypic data were used to find candidate immune exposures; instead, reliance was placed on TCR beta sequences and their occurrence across donors. An earlier analysis of approximately 630 of the donors applied high-throughput TCR beta sequencing to assess whether each TCR beta V gene segment acted as functional or pseudogenic. Donor age, sex, ethnicity and CMV serostatus were compiled together with the repertoire data. A later genetic analysis used genome-wide SNP genotypes for about 60% of the roughly 700 donors, treating that subset as a discovery cohort. Every repertoire in the discovery cohort had been generated on one and the same sequencing platform. HLA typing included class I and class II loci at four-digit resolution. Typing coverage differed by locus: A, B, C, DRB1 and DQB1 were typed in about 629-640 donors, DQA1 in about 500, DPA1 in approximately 610, and DPB1 in 472. Four to six DR-DQ haplotypes were handled as single units for association and clustering, since linkage in the cohort was strong. Among 398 genotyped donors of the cohort, an average of roughly 240,000 unique TCR beta nucleotide sequences were sequenced per donor, roughly a sixth of them non-productive. Study-wide findings and limitations: Correlated functional status among segregating V segments might be attributable to linkage disequilibrium, but an unknown experimental factor could not be ruled out. Presence/absence analyses assumed roughly uniform sequencing depth across donors, an assumption that may not hold. Specific HLA alleles were associated with roughly 17,000 TCR beta sequences at a false discovery rate of 0.05 in a later analysis. A few of the identified cytomegalovirus-associated TCR beta chains were confirmed in vitro to be specific for cytomegalovirus antigens. A cluster of highly shared sequence variants was judged likely to be a technical artifact of the sequencing pipeline. The study listed 170 or so TCR beta chains as associated with cytomegalovirus. In a later analysis, most CMV-associated TCR beta chains were found to appear HLA-restricted, with HLA associations seemingly driven largely by CMV exposure. V-gene and J-gene trimming of TCR beta chains was associated with a missense DCLRE1C variant in a later genetic analysis, and the association was replicated in an independent cohort. Several of the top co-occurrence clusters appeared to be linked to parvovirus B19, influenza, CMV and Epstein-Barr virus, according to a later analysis. When HLA alleles, especially DR and DQ, strongly co-occurred, attributing TCR associations to individual alleles was difficult. In a later analysis, HLA-associated TCR beta chains were found to be more clonally expanded and to have lower generation probabilities than equally common non-associated chains. For the cohort, immune exposure information was limited to CMV serostatus. Because HLA typing was unavailable for some donors at each locus, only the typed subset was used in association tests. Compared with the roughly 670-donor mean, donors in an Asian-associated ancestry cluster had fewer N-insertions in productive TCRs, according to a later genetic analysis. Because counts were too low, some 17 rarely observed V segments, including chromosome 9 orphons, were excluded from the earlier analysis of 587 of the donors. A further reported finding was that TCR beta sequences accurately predicted the HLA-A and HLA-B alleles for most subjects in the first cohort. Cytomegalovirus status was reported to be diagnosed by the classifier with high specificity and sensitivity in both the original and validation cohorts. In a later analysis, the rate of TCR association differed among HLA loci, with DRB1 alleles having the most associated TCRs and HLA-C alleles having the fewest. Across donors, most TCR sequences were observed very rarely, whereas some public TCRs were present in many individuals. The authors suggested that the approach could potentially be generalized to other disease states and immunological phenotypes. Only TCR beta chains were sequenced in this cohort, and the absence of alpha or paired-chain data limited detectable features. In an earlier analysis of about 540 of the donors, most TCR beta V segments were observed in productive rearrangements about 87% or about 30% of the time, broadly matching IMGT annotations.

Libraries were made using the immunoSEQ multiplex PCR assay. A mixture of 60 forward primers for TCR Vbeta segments and 13 reverse primers for TCR Jbeta segments was used in the multiplex PCR. A multiplex PCR assay on genomic DNA amplified the CDR3 region of rearranged TCR beta genes. On the Illumina HiSeq System, the amplified TCR beta libraries were sequenced as 87-base-pair reads. The paper's processing steps were these. In a later analysis, 70 million to 95 million unique TCR beta chains were counted across the roughly 670 repertoires, and approximately 9.9 million of these chains were shared by at least two donors. Raw reads were error-corrected and collapsed into unique sequences with a nearest-neighbor algorithm that merged closely related sequences to remove PCR and sequencing errors. Alignment of CDR3 sequences to IMGT reference sequences was used to assign V, D and J gene segments. Each retained sequence needed at least a six-nucleotide match to both a V gene segment and a J gene segment. A rearrangement was called productive if the CDR3 had no stop codons and remained in frame with V and J, and every other rearrangement was called non-productive. Following IMGT convention, CDR3 was defined as the stretch from the second conserved V-encoded cysteine to the conserved J-encoded phenylalanine. In an earlier analysis of around 540 of the donors, sequences lacking an unambiguous match to a single V gene segment were excluded. An earlier analysis of some 500 of the donors classified V segments as functional when productive rearrangements were above 56.7% and as segregating when the standard deviation between donors was above 5%. A statistical classification framework was built to diagnose cytomegalovirus status from the catalog of TCR beta chain sequences. V and J gene assignment, in a later analysis, came from comparing TCR nucleotide sequences with IMGT/GENE-DB human TR gene sequences. In a later analysis, CDR3 sequences and most-parsimonious VDJ recombination scenarios were assigned using the TCRdist pipeline. In a later analysis, each TCR beta chain was defined by its CDR3 amino acid sequence together with its V-gene family, and reads lacking a unique V-gene family were excluded. As a way to deal with suspected cross-contamination and a sequencing artifact, a later analysis dropped 450 to 600 nucleotide sequences that were highly shared and had low generation probability. In a later analysis, a clonal expansion index for each public chain was calculated from normalized within-repertoire ranks of inferred template counts. A later analysis computed generation probabilities with a VDJ recombination model fitted to out-of-frame rearrangements, and checked the results against IGoR. Hypergeometric tests were used in a later analysis to score TCR-TCR, TCR-HLA and TCR-CMV co-occurrence, with a repertoire-size bias correction applied to the TCR pairs. A later analysis estimated false discovery rates by permuting HLA or CMV assignments 20 times. A later analysis grouped co-occurring TCRs with DBSCAN, adding TCRdist sequence similarity when clustering within HLA-allele-positive subsets. Co-occurrence clustering excluded repertoires with fewer than 30,000 or more than 120,000 public chains, plus five with anomalous nucleotide sharing. Imported from immuneACCESS, the table was reduced by TCRdb to in-frame sequences with V and J called. These copies leave out some clones; in studies compared against another copy, an unresolved V gene accounts for under half, and the cause of the remainder is not known. D and trimming come from the DNA, and the V and J calls and clone size come from that table. This sample is represented by under 250,000 clones; around 73% of them were singletons. The ten largest account for roughly 3% of the sample.

Details on this clone: Which antigen it targets is not known. Base qualities are missing; no much larger clone stands one base away.

The cohort comprised several hundred healthy bone marrow donors. All cohort members were sampled while nominally healthy, although unrecorded immune exposures were likely present. The donor was CMV seronegative and was included in the group of a few hundred seronegative cohort members. A peripheral blood sample was provided by each donor, and peripheral blood mononuclear cells were used for TCR beta sequencing. Genomic DNA extraction from the blood cell samples was performed with the Qiagen DNeasy Blood Extraction Kit. The sequenced sample consisted of PBMCs. This receptor was identified in a young woman in good health and CMV-seronegative.

The CDR3 is CASSGLAGGPYEQYF. The DNA sequence follows: TGTGCCAGCAGTGGACTAGCGGGAGGTCCCTACGAGCAGTACTTC. Recombination connected TRBV6-4 to TRBJ2-7; 13 bases in the middle match TRBD2. Ends trimmed: V by 4 bases, J by 2 bases; bases unmatched to a gene: 2. The germline V gene encodes CDR1 MRHNA and CDR2 SNTAGT. From the cysteine up to the phenylalanine, the CDR3 has a length of 15 residues. This entry keeps only the CDR3 DNA: 45 bases, framed from base 1.